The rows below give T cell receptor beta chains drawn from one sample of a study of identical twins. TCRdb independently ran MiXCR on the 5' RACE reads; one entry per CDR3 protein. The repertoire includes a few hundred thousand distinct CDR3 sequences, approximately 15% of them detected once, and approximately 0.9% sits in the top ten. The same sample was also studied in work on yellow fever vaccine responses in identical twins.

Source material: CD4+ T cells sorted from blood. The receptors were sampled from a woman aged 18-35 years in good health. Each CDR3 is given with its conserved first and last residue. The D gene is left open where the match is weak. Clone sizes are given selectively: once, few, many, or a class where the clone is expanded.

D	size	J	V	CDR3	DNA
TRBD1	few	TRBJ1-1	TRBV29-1	CSVVRQGDTEAFF	TGCAGCGTGGTAAGACAGGGAGACACTGAAGCTTTCTTT
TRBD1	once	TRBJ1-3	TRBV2	CASGQDPFSGNTIYF	TGTGCCAGCGGACAGGACCCGTTCTCTGGAAACACCATATATTTT
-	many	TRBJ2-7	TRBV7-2	CASSLGPVAYEQYF	TGTGCCAGCAGCTTAGGACCAGTCGCCTACGAGCAGTACTTC
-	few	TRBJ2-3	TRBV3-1	CASSQVGGGEGTDTQYF	TGTGCCAGCAGCCAAGTGGGAGGAGGAGAGGGTACAGATACGCAGTATTTT
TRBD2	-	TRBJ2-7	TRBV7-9	CASSPLGAGRAYEQYF	TGTGCCAGCAGCCCCTTAGGAGCGGGGAGGGCCTACGAGCAGTACTTC
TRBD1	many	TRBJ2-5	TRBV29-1	CSVYQGQTGETQYF	TGCAGCGTCTATCAGGGACAGACTGGAGAGACCCAGTACTTC
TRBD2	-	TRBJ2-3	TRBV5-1	CASSSGTSATPKGTQYF	TGCGCCAGCAGCTCCGGGACTAGCGCCACTCCTAAGGGAACGCAGTATTTT
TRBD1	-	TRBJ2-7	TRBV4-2	CASSQGQGVGYEQYF	TGTGCCAGCAGCCAAGGACAGGGGGTAGGCTACGAGCAGTACTTC
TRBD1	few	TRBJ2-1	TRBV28	CASSRRDREANEQFF	TGTGCCAGCAGCCGCCGGGACAGGGAGGCCAATGAGCAGTTCTTC
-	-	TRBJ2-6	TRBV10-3	CAVPSGGGANVLTF	TGTGCCGTCCCGAGTGGGGGTGGGGCCAACGTCCTGACTTTC
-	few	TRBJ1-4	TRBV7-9	CASSPGTSRIEKLFF	TGTGCCAGCAGTCCCGGGACATCGAGGATCGAAAAACTGTTTTTT
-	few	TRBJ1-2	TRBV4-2	CASSQDWQGGNGGYTF	TGTGCCAGCAGCCAAGATTGGCAGGGAGGGAACGGGGGCTACACCTTC
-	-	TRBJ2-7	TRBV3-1	CASSQMGGRATYF	TGTGCCAGCAGCCAAATGGGCGGAAGGGCGACGTACTTC
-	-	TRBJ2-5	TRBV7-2	CASTLLETQYF	TGTGCCAGCACCCTATTGGAGACCCAGTACTTC